This is a list of T cell receptor beta chains from one sample in a study of T cells in narcolepsy. The method was immunoSEQ multiplex PCR; TCRdb's version includes in-frame clones alone and lacks a portion of them. The table records about 35,000 clones, about four fifths of them present only once. Sequencing input: memory (CD45RA-) CD4+ T cells from blood. All receptors come from a human donor in good health. CDR3s include the opening cysteine and the closing phenylalanine or tryptophan. The order of the fields is V gene, clone size, D gene, J gene, CDR3 DNA, CDR3 protein. The D gene is left open where the match is weak. Clone size is not always given. Where it is, it says once, few, many or a class for expanded clones.

TRBV6-4,NA,NA,TRBJ1-2,TGTGCCAGCAGTGACGGGGCCGCGCACTATGGCTACACCTTC,CASSDGAAHYGYTF
TRBV5-6,NA,NA,TRBJ2-2,TGTGCCAGCAGCTTGGACCGACTGGGGGAGAGGGGGGAGCTGTTTTTT,CASSLDRLGERGELFF
TRBV18,NA,NA,TRBJ2-7,TGTGCCAGCTCGTTTAAAACGGGTCAAGCTGTGCAGTACTTC,CASSFKTGQAVQYF
TRBV15,NA,TRBD2,TRBJ2-1,TGTGCCACCAGCAGGAGCCTCCTAGCCGGGACTAGCGGTAATGAGCAGTTCTTC,CATSRSLLAGTSGNEQFF
TRBV18,NA,NA,TRBJ2-7,TGTGCCAGCTCACCGGGGGCAAACGAGCAGTACTTC,CASSPGANEQYF
TRBV11-2,NA,NA,TRBJ1-5,TGTGCCAGTTCCTGGGGAGGTCGAAATCAGCCCCAGCATTTT,CASSWGGRNQPQHF
TRBV6-1,NA,TRBD2,TRBJ2-1,TGTGCCAGCAGACCCGGACTAGCGGGGGGGGATGAGCAGTTCTTC,CASRPGLAGGDEQFF
TRBV9,NA,NA,TRBJ2-1,TGTGCCAGCAGCGATCTCATAGCGACGTCCTACAATGAGCAGTTCTTC,CASSDLIATSYNEQFF
TRBV4-2,NA,NA,TRBJ2-7,TGTGCCAGCAGCCAAGATCGGGGGACCAATGGAGACTACGAGCAGTACTTC,CASSQDRGTNGDYEQYF
TRBV10-3,NA,TRBD2,TRBJ2-3,TGTGCCATCAGGGGGGGGAGCGGAGATACGCAGTATTTT,CAIRGGSGDTQYF
TRBV2,NA,TRBD2,TRBJ2-1,TGTGCCAGCAGTACTCCGACTAGCGGGAGAACGGATGAGCAGTTCTTC,CASSTPTSGRTDEQFF
TRBV5-1,NA,TRBD1,TRBJ1-6,TGCGCCAGCAGCTTGGCGTCCCAAGGACAGGGATATTCACCCCTCCACTTT,CASSLASQGQGYSPLHF
TRBV6-1,NA,NA,TRBJ1-4,TGTGCCAGCAGTCATGACAGCGCAACTAATGAAAAACTGTTTTTT,CASSHDSATNEKLFF
TRBV11-2,NA,NA,TRBJ2-7,TGTGCCAGCAGCTTATTACAGGGTGGGGTCTACGAGCAGTACTTC,CASSLLQGGVYEQYF
TRBV6-6,NA,NA,TRBJ1-1,TGTGCCAGCAGCCCACAGGGAAGGGGCACTGAAGCTTTCTTT,CASSPQGRGTEAFF
TRBV14,NA,NA,TRBJ1-4,TGTGCCAGCAGCCAAGGTATCAATGAAAAACTGTTTTTT,CASSQGINEKLFF
TRBV19,NA,NA,TRBJ2-5,TGTGCCAGTAGTTCCGGCGGCAGGGTGACCCAAGAGACCCAGTACTTC,CASSSGGRVTQETQYF
TRBV2,NA,TRBD2,TRBJ2-1,TGTGCCAGTCAGCGGGAGGGCCCCAATGAGCAGTTCTTC,CASQREGPNEQFF
TRBV6-1,NA,NA,TRBJ1-2,TGTGCCAGCAAGGACGGGTCCTATGGCTACACCTTC,CASKDGSYGYTF
TRBV2,NA,TRBD1,TRBJ2-3,TGTGCCAGCAGTGCGGCAGGGGGCCGCACAGATACGCAGTATTTT,CASSAAGGRTDTQYF
TRBV6-1,NA,TRBD1,TRBJ1-6,TGTGCCACCCAGGACAGGGGCTCACCCCTCCACTTT,CATQDRGSPLHF
TRBV14,NA,TRBD2,TRBJ2-1,TGTGCCAGCAGCCAAGTTCTAGCGGGAAGTCCTGAGCAGTTCTTC,CASSQVLAGSPEQFF
TRBV11-2,NA,TRBD1,TRBJ1-4,TGTGCCAGCAGCCGCACCGGGACAGATAATGAAAAACTGTTTTTT,CASSRTGTDNEKLFF
TRBV18,few,NA,TRBJ2-7,TGTGCCAGCTCACCACAACCAGGGATCCACGAGCAGTACTTC,CASSPQPGIHEQYF
TRBV30,NA,NA,TRBJ1-4,TGTGCCTGGCAGGGAAATCGTGAAAAACTGTTTTTT,CAWQGNREKLFF
TRBV7-9,NA,NA,TRBJ2-1,TGTGCCAGCAGCTTGACCGTCCTAGCCAATGAGCAGTTCTTC,CASSLTVLANEQFF
TRBV7-2,NA,NA,TRBJ1-2,TGTGCCAGCAGCTTAGAGAACTATGGCTACACCTTC,CASSLENYGYTF